The rows below give T cell receptor beta chains drawn from one sample of a study of blood T cell repertoires in COVID-19. Produced via immunoSEQ multiplex PCR; TCRdb's table is partial and in-frame only. This repertoire shows about 190,000 clones, roughly 80% found once; its top ten account for around a sixth. The material sequenced was PBMCs or T cells enriched from blood (not recorded which). These TCRs come from a woman between 45 and 60 years old who had recovered from COVID-19. CDR3s include the opening cysteine and the closing phenylalanine or tryptophan. The order of the fields is clone size, D gene, CDR3 length, J gene, V gene, CDR3 DNA, CDR3 protein. The D gene is left open where the match is weak. Size values are once, few and many counts, or a class for expanded clones, and some rows have none.

. | . | 14 | TRBJ2-1 | TRBV10-3 | TGTGCCATCAACGGAGGTGGCTCCTACAATGAGCAGTTCTTC | CAINGGGSYNEQFF
. | TRBD1 | 14 | TRBJ2-1 | TRBV19 | TGTGCCAGTAGTCGGAGCCCCTTGGACAGGGGAAGGTTCTTC | CASSRSPLDRGRFF
. | . | 13 | TRBJ2-2 | TRBV9 | TGTGCCAGCGCCAGGGGAAGGACCGGGGAGCTGTTTTTT | CASARGRTGELFF
. | . | 14 | TRBJ1-2 | TRBV10-2 | TGCGCCAGCAGTGAGTCTGTGACAGGTGATGGCTACACCTTC | CASSESVTGDGYTF
. | TRBD1 | 17 | TRBJ2-2 | TRBV4-1 | TGCGCCAGCAGCCGAATGACAGGGGGCGAGAACACCGGGGAGCTGTTTTTT | CASSRMTGGENTGELFF
. | . | 15 | TRBJ1-6 | TRBV6-4 | TGTGCCAGCAGTGACTCGAGCAGGGGTAATTCACCCCTCCACTTT | CASSDSSRGNSPLHF
. | . | 14 | TRBJ1-2 | TRBV7-9 | TGTGCCAGCTACCCCCCGGTGGCTAACTATGGCTACACCTTC | CASYPPVANYGYTF
once | TRBD2 | 16 | TRBJ2-2 | TRBV30 | TGTGCCTGGAGTGGTCCAGCGGGAGTCTACACCGGGGAGCTGTTTTTT | CAWSGPAGVYTGELFF
. | . | 15 | TRBJ2-7 | TRBV7-8 | TGTGCCAGCAGCGTAAGGGACACCCTAACCTACGAGCAGTACTTC | CASSVRDTLTYEQYF
. | TRBD2 | 15 | TRBJ2-3 | TRBV27 | TGTGCCAGCAGCCGCACGGCGGGAGGTTCAGATACGCAGTATTTT | CASSRTAGGSDTQYF
. | TRBD2 | 14 | TRBJ2-3 | TRBV29-1 | TGCAGCGTTGTAGGGGACTATAGCACAGATACGCAGTATTTT | CSVVGDYSTDTQYF
. | TRBD2 | 14 | TRBJ2-1 | TRBV15 | TGTGCCACCAGCAAAACGGGAGGTTACAATGAGCAGTTCTTC | CATSKTGGYNEQFF
few | TRBD2 | 15 | TRBJ2-3 | TRBV25-1 | TGTGCCAGCAGTGCCGGAGCGGGGGTCACAGATACGCAGTATTTT | CASSAGAGVTDTQYF